A selection of T cell receptor beta chains follows, all from one sample in a study of cytomegalovirus exposure and HLA in healthy donors. Assay used: immunoSEQ multiplex PCR; TCRdb lists only in-frame clones, some missing. The sample has over 100,000 clones; roughly 80% are singletons. The sample taken for sequencing was PBMCs. These receptor sequences come from a woman aged 30 to 39 in good health and CMV-seropositive. Each CDR3 is given with its conserved first and last residue. A D gene is named only where the DNA matches it firmly. Size is omitted from some rows. Given values are once, few, many or a class for expanded clones.

-	TRBJ1-3	TRBV28	few	CATARESSGNTIYF	TGTGCCACCGCGAGGGAGAGCTCTGGAAACACCATATATTTT
TRBD2	TRBJ2-1	TRBV27	-	CASSLSAGETYNEQFF	TGTGCCAGCAGTTTATCGGCGGGGGAGACCTACAATGAGCAGTTCTTC
-	TRBJ2-5	TRBV14	-	CASSQAPTGRETQYF	TGTGCCAGCAGCCAAGCCCCGACGGGTCGGGAGACCCAGTACTTC
-	TRBJ1-2	TRBV28	-	CASSLPRRTVPADYGYTF	TGTGCCAGCAGCCTACCACGCCGAACTGTGCCGGCGGACTATGGCTACACCTTC
TRBD1	TRBJ2-3	TRBV5-1	-	CASSLARTGGADTQYF	TGCGCCAGCAGCCTAGCCCGGACAGGGGGTGCAGATACGCAGTATTTT
-	TRBJ1-1	TRBV19	-	CASSYTGVLGTEAFF	TGTGCCAGTAGTTACACCGGGGTCCTGGGGACTGAAGCTTTCTTT
-	TRBJ2-3	TRBV2	-	CASSLGGAPDTQYF	TGTGCCAGCAGCTTGGGTGGGGCCCCAGATACGCAGTATTTT
TRBD2	TRBJ2-3	TRBV5-1	-	CASSLAGGSTDTQYF	TGCGCCAGCAGCTTGGCCGGGGGGAGCACAGATACGCAGTATTTT
-	TRBJ1-2	TRBV28	once	CASTTGRVVGGYTF	TGTGCCAGCACGACAGGTCGGGTTGTCGGCGGCTACACCTTC
-	TRBJ2-1	TRBV29-1	-	CSVDFQGPYNEQFF	TGCAGCGTTGATTTCCAGGGCCCCTACAATGAGCAGTTCTTC
TRBD2	TRBJ2-3	TRBV6-5	-	CASSLLAGGDTQYF	TGTGCCAGCAGTCTATTAGCGGGGGGAGATACGCAGTATTTT
-	TRBJ1-6	TRBV11-2	-	CASSSDNNSPLHF	TGTGCCAGCAGCTCAGACAATAATTCACCCCTCCACTTT
TRBD1	TRBJ1-4	TRBV10-2	few	CASGDSRGGKLFF	TGCGCCAGCGGGGACAGTCGAGGGGGAAAACTGTTTTTT
-	TRBJ2-7	TRBV19	once	CASRKEWRTLYEQYF	TGTGCCAGTAGAAAGGAGTGGAGGACCCTCTACGAGCAGTACTTC
-	TRBJ2-7	TRBV6-5	-	CASSSPSFYEQYF	TGTGCCAGCAGCTCTCCCTCCTTTTACGAGCAGTACTTC
TRBD1	TRBJ1-4	TRBV7-8	-	CASSLPTGEKEKLFF	TGTGCCAGCAGCTTACCGACAGGGGAGAAGGAAAAACTGTTTTTT
-	TRBJ2-7	TRBV10-3	-	CAIRGDGEYEQYF	TGTGCCATCAGAGGCGACGGAGAATACGAGCAGTACTTC
TRBD1	TRBJ1-1	TRBV29-1	-	CSLSQGETEAFF	TGCAGCCTTAGCCAGGGGGAAACTGAAGCTTTCTTT
TRBD1	TRBJ1-1	TRBV11-2	-	CASRDMTGSRTEAFF	TGTGCCAGCAGGGACATGACAGGGTCGCGGACTGAAGCTTTCTTT
TRBD1	TRBJ2-2	TRBV30	-	CACLDRGEGGELFF	TGTGCCTGCCTTGACAGGGGGGAAGGCGGGGAGCTGTTTTTT
-	TRBJ2-3	TRBV30	-	CAWSVVQTDTQYF	TGTGCCTGGAGCGTGGTACAGACAGATACGCAGTATTTT
TRBD2	TRBJ2-3	TRBV2	-	CASSVKRGGTDTQYF	TGTGCCAGCAGTGTCAAGCGGGGGGGCACAGATACGCAGTATTTT
-	TRBJ2-7	TRBV9	-	CASSLDGGPSSYEQYF	TGTGCCAGCAGCCTAGACGGGGGGCCGAGCTCCTACGAGCAGTACTTC
-	TRBJ1-2	TRBV15	once	CATGGRGLRGYTF	TGTGCCACCGGCGGCAGGGGATTACGGGGCTACACCTTC
-	TRBJ2-7	TRBV4-3	-	CASSQGRAYEQYF	TGCGCCAGCAGCCAAGGGAGGGCCTACGAGCAGTACTTC
-	TRBJ2-2	TRBV25-1	-	CASSELVGPLSGELFF	TGTGCCAGCAGTGAATTAGTGGGCCCCCTGTCGGGGGAGCTGTTTTTT
TRBD1	TRBJ1-1	TRBV28	-	CASREQGTGGTEAFF	TGTGCCAGCAGAGAACAAGGGACAGGGGGGACTGAAGCTTTCTTT
TRBD1	TRBJ2-1	TRBV6-5	-	CASSSGTVMYNEQFF	TGTGCCAGCAGTTCCGGGACAGTCATGTACAATGAGCAGTTCTTC